A single sample is the source of the 29 T cell receptor beta chains below, sequenced in a study of cytomegalovirus exposure and HLA in healthy donors. The PCR used 60 Vbeta and 13 Jbeta primers. The assay was immunoSEQ multiplex PCR, and TCRdb's table has in-frame clones only and misses some. The sample yields under 300,000 clones, more than 55% seen once. The sample taken for sequencing was PBMCs. The receptors were sampled from a female donor in good health and CMV-seronegative.

The rearrangement joins TRBV15 to TRBJ2-2, with D tentatively TRBD1 (5 bases). Per the germline V gene, CDR1 is LNHNV and CDR2 is YYDKDF (reference sequence). Trimming removed 0 bases from V and 5 bases from J, with 7 bases in between. The CDR3 is made up of 14 amino acids. CDR3 protein: CATSRDKGTGELFF. CDR3 in DNA: TGTGCCACCAGCAGAGATAAGGGGACCGGGGAGCTGTTTTTT.

The chain is built from TRBV9 and TRBJ2-1, with TRBD2 identical over 15 bases. The V gene's germline CDR1 is SGDLS and CDR2 YYNGEE. This CDR3 has 15 amino acids. V dropped 0 bases and J dropped 9; count of bases not matched to a gene: 1. CDR3 DNA: TGTGCCAGCAGCGTAGGGGGACTAGCGGGAGGTGAGCAGTTCTTC. Translating gives CASSVGGLAGGEQFF.

This CDR3 reads CASSPLIGSAEAFF. In DNA form, the CDR3 reads TGTGCCAGCTCACCACTGATAGGGAGCGCTGAAGCTTTCTTT. This rearrangement joins TRBV18 to TRBJ1-1; D ambiguous. This CDR3 has 14 residues. The V gene's germline CDR1 is KGHSH and CDR2 LQKENI. The germline V and J ends were trimmed by 1 base and 6 bases, with 12 bases remaining between them.

The rearrangement links TRBV29-1 to TRBJ2-7; TRBD2 matches at 10 bases. Germline V gives CDR1 SQVTM, CDR2 ANQGSEA. This CDR3 is 13 amino acids long. J lost 2 bases, V lost 4 bases, and 2 bases had no gene match. CDR3 sequence (DNA): TGCAGCGTTGGGACTAGCGGTGCCTACGAGCAGTACTTC. Translated: CSVGTSGAYEQYF.

This clone was found once. The rearrangement joins TRBV11-2 to TRBJ1-6; D unclear. V gave up 8 bases and J gave up 8 bases, with 13 bases separating them. This CDR3 spans 13 amino acids. Per germline, CDR1 SGHAT and CDR2 FQNNGV. Here the CDR3 DNA reads TGTGCCAGCGGTCCGGAGATTCATTCACCCCTCCACTTT. Its translation: CASGPEIHSPLHF. Drawing the rest from reference TRBV11-2 and TRBJ1-6, the complete variable domain is EAGVAQSPRYKIIEKRQSVAFWCNPISGHATLYWYQQILGQGPKLLIQFQNNGVVDDSQLPKDRFSAERLKGVDSTLKIQPAKLEDSAVYLCASGPEIHSPLHFGNGTRLTVT.

This clone was detected only once. The chain has TRBV2 and TRBJ2-7; D unresolved. The CDR3 extends over 12 amino acids. V lost 9 bases to trimming and J lost 6 bases, with 15 bases between them. From germline, CDR1 is SNHLY and CDR2 FYNNEI. This chain's CDR3 is CASYSSLSEQYF. DNA of the CDR3: TGTGCCAGTTACTCTTCTCTCTCCGAGCAGTACTTC.

The CDR3 region is CASSAPDSSYNEQFF. The CDR3 DNA follows: TGTGCCAGCAGCGCCCCCGACAGCTCCTACAATGAGCAGTTCTTC. The chain links TRBV11-3 to TRBJ2-1, with D perhaps matching TRBD1 (5 bases). CDR1 and CDR2 from the germline V gene are SGHNT and YENEEA. The V gene lost 5 bases and the J gene lost 0 bases, with 11 bases spanning the gap. CDR3 size: 15 residues.

The rearrangement links TRBV19 to TRBJ1-4; no clear D gene. Trimming removed 3 bases from V and 8 bases from J, with 7 bases in between. The length of the CDR3 is 12 residues. In germline, CDR1 is LNHDA, CDR2 SQIVND (reference sequence). The CDR3 DNA reads TGTGCCAGTAGTATGGAGGTAGAAAAACTGTTTTTT. This codes for CASSMEVEKLFF. The full variable domain, rest sourced from reference TRBV19 and TRBJ1-4, is DGGITQSPKYLFRKEGQNVTLSCEQNLNHDAMYWYRQDPGQGLRLIYYSQIVNDFQKGDIAEGYSVSREKKESFPLTVTSAQKNPTAFYLCASSMEVEKLFFGSGTQLSVL.

The chain links TRBV5-1 to TRBJ2-3; no clear D. This CDR3 region has 12 residues. V lost 4 bases and J lost 3, with 6 bases in between. Germline V CDR1 and CDR2: SGHRS, YFSETQ. The CDR3 here is CASSPPTDTQYF. For the CDR3, the DNA is TGCGCCAGCAGCCCCCCGACAGATACGCAGTATTTT.

This chain joins TRBV28 and TRBJ2-7, with TRBD1 identical over 8 bases. The CDR3 extends over 15 amino acids. The V gene's germline CDR1 is MDHEN and CDR2 SYDVKM. V was pared by 7 bases and J by 2 bases, with 10 bases of the junction left unmatched. This CDR3 reads CASKPGTGLTYEQYF. CDR3 coding DNA: TGTGCCAGCAAACCAGGGACAGGCCTTACCTACGAGCAGTACTTC.

The rearrangement links TRBV19 to TRBJ1-3, with TRBD1 identical over 7 bases. Germline-derived CDR1 and CDR2 are LNHDA and SQIVND (reference sequence). V shed 5 bases, J shed 3 bases, and the junction held 10 bases outside the gene matches. This CDR3 has 16 amino acids. CDR3 amino acids: CASSANLQGVGNTIYF. CDR3 DNA: TGTGCCAGTAGTGCAAACCTGCAGGGGGTTGGAAACACCATATATTTT.

This clone was recorded a few times. J is TRBJ2-1 and V is TRBV11-2; TRBD2 matches 7 bases. This CDR3 is 14 amino acids long. V was pared by 0 bases and J by 6 bases, with 2 bases of the junction left unmatched. Germline-derived CDR1 and CDR2 are SGHAT and FQNNGV. CDR3 sequence (DNA): TGTGCCAGCAGCTTAGAACTAGCGATCAATGAGCAGTTCTTC. It yields the protein CASSLELAINEQFF. The full variable domain, with the rest looked up from reference TRBV11-2 and TRBJ2-1, is EAGVAQSPRYKIIEKRQSVAFWCNPISGHATLYWYQQILGQGPKLLIQFQNNGVVDDSQLPKDRFSAERLKGVDSTLKIQPAKLEDSAVYLCASSLELAINEQFFGPGTRLTVL.

This chain joins TRBV28 and TRBJ2-7; 11 nucleotides match TRBD1. Germline assignment: CDR1 MDHEN and CDR2 SYDVKM. V trimming: 5 bases; J trimming: 3 bases; junction bases outside the gene matches: 6. This CDR3 comprises 15 residues. CDR3 in amino acids: CASSLGQGEYYEQYF. The CDR3 nucleotides are TGTGCCAGCAGTCTGGGACAGGGGGAATACTACGAGCAGTACTTC.

This chain uses TRBV30 with TRBJ1-2, with 10 bases fitting TRBD1. Trimming removed 8 bases from V and 7 bases from J; junction bases left unmatched: 7. The germline V gene encodes CDR1 GTSNPN and CDR2 SVGIG (reference sequence). The CDR3 runs 12 residues. CDR3 nucleotides: TGTGCCAGAACGACAGGGGGCTTTGGCTACACCTTC. Translation gives CARTTGGFGYTF.

The rearrangement links TRBV11-2 to TRBJ2-7; D uncertain. The length of the CDR3 is 12 residues. The germline V gene encodes CDR1 SGHAT and CDR2 FQNNGV. The germline V and J ends were trimmed by 5 bases and 6 bases, with 11 bases remaining between them. CDR3 coding DNA: TGTGCCAGCAGCCGCGGTTTGGCCGAGCAGTACTTC. It translates to CASSRGLAEQYF. Using reference TRBV11-2 and TRBJ2-7 for the parts outside the CDR3, the full variable domain is EAGVAQSPRYKIIEKRQSVAFWCNPISGHATLYWYQQILGQGPKLLIQFQNNGVVDDSQLPKDRFSAERLKGVDSTLKIQPAKLEDSAVYLCASSRGLAEQYFGPGTRLTVT.

The rearrangement links TRBV30 to TRBJ2-3; D remains ambiguous. V lost 4 bases and J lost 2, with 7 bases in between. The germline V gene encodes CDR1 GTSNPN and CDR2 SVGIG (reference sequence). The CDR3 is made up of 12 amino acids. CDR3 sequence: CAWTGLTDTQYF. As DNA, the CDR3 is TGTGCCTGGACTGGGCTCACAGATACGCAGTATTTT.

This clone was counted between two and nine times. V usage is TRBV4-2 and J usage is TRBJ1-3; TRBD1 matches 8 bases. J lost 1 base, V lost 6 bases, and 8 bases had no gene match. CDR3 length equals 16 residues. Germline V gene lookup returns CDR1 LGHNA and CDR2 YNFKEQ. CDR3 region: CASRAGQVISGNTIYF. The CDR3 region has the DNA TGTGCCAGCAGAGCGGGACAGGTGATTTCTGGAAACACCATATATTTT.

The chain couples TRBV6-4 to TRBJ2-1; a possible D gene is TRBD2 (6 bases). The CDR3 is 13 amino acids. The germline V gene encodes CDR1 MRHNA and CDR2 SNTAGT. V dropped 5 bases and J dropped 5 bases, with 10 bases sitting between them. CDR3 region: CASSTGLHNEQFF. For the CDR3, the DNA is TGTGCCAGCAGTACGGGACTCCACAATGAGCAGTTCTTC.

The rearrangement uses TRBV6-4 and TRBJ1-6; D remains ambiguous. CDR1 and CDR2 (germline): MRHNA, SNTAGT. The CDR3 has 13 residues. V gave up 0 bases and J gave up 13 bases, with 10 bases separating them. The CDR3 sequence: CASSDSPQRPLHF. The CDR3 DNA reads TGTGCCAGCAGTGACTCGCCCCAGCGCCCCCTCCACTTT.

CDR3 in amino acids: CASTAGASYEQYF. CDR3 bases: TGTGCCAGCACCGCGGGCGCGTCCTACGAGCAGTACTTC. The chain has TRBV6-5 and TRBJ2-7; the D gene is possibly TRBD2 (5 bases). Trimming shortened V by 7 bases and J by 1 base, and 11 bases separated the two germline ends. The CDR3 totals 13 residues. Germline V gives CDR1 MNHEY, CDR2 SVGAGI.

The chain links TRBV5-1 to TRBJ2-7, with 7 nucleotides matching TRBD1. The CDR3 runs 13 residues. Germline assignment: CDR1 SGHRS and CDR2 YFSETQ. J was trimmed by 4 bases and V by 4 bases; bases with no gene match: 5. The CDR3 DNA follows: TGCGCCAGCAGCAGTGACAGGGCGTACGAGCAGTACTTC. Residues: CASSSDRAYEQYF.

This chain joins TRBV15 and TRBJ2-3; D gene unclear. The CDR3 sequence is 15 residues long. Germline V gene data show CDR1 as LNHNV and CDR2 as YYDKDF (reference sequence). V shed 8 bases and J shed 3 bases, with 18 bases lying between them. The CDR3 sequence is CATSPLAIGTDTQYF. For the CDR3, the DNA is TGTGCCACCTCACCCTTAGCAATCGGTACAGATACGCAGTATTTT. The complete variable domain, with remaining parts taken from reference TRBV15 and TRBJ2-3, reads DAMVIQNPRYQVTQFGKPVTLSCSQTLNHNVMYWYQQKSSQAPKLLFHYYDKDFNNEADTPDNFQSRRPNTSFCFLDIRSPGLGDTAMYLCATSPLAIGTDTQYFGPGTRLTVL.

The V gene is TRBV6-1, the J gene TRBJ2-2; D is perhaps TRBD2 (6 bases). The V end was cut by 6 bases, the J end by 7 bases, with 15 bases between. The CDR3 totals 14 residues. Germline lookup yields CDR1 MNHNS and CDR2 SASEGT. DNA for the CDR3: TGTGCCAGCAGGGGCGGGACCGGTGGCGGGGAGCTGTTTTTT. Its translation: CASRGGTGGGELFF.

This chain links TRBV29-1 with TRBJ2-3, with D tentatively TRBD2 (5 bases). V was clipped by 4 bases and J by 1 base, with 9 bases between them. Germline V gene lookup returns CDR1 SQVTM and CDR2 ANQGSEA. The CDR3 totals 13 residues. Here the CDR3 reads CSVVNGGTDTQYF. The DNA for the CDR3 is TGCAGCGTTGTGAACGGGGGCACAGATACGCAGTATTTT.

This chain joins TRBV5-1 and TRBJ2-5, with D perhaps TRBD1 (5 bases). CDR3 length equals 14 residues. CDR1 SGHRS and CDR2 YFSETQ come from the germline V gene. The V gene lost 7 bases and the J gene lost 3 bases, with 16 bases spanning the gap. Written as DNA, the CDR3 is TGCGCCAGCTCGGGCAGGAGACAGAAAGAGACCCAGTACTTC. Its protein product is CASSGRRQKETQYF.

V usage is TRBV6-1 and J usage is TRBJ2-7, with a possible D match to TRBD2 (8 bases). This CDR3 is 14 amino acids long. Germline-derived CDR1 and CDR2 are MNHNS and SASEGT. Trimming took off 7 bases at V and 7 bases at J, with 20 bases between the two ends. The CDR3 nucleotides are TGTGCCAGCACGGGAGGGGACAGTCCCCGGGAGCAGTACTTC. Its protein product is CASTGGDSPREQYF.

The gene calls are TRBV11-1 and TRBJ2-7, with D uncertain. V lost 1 base and J lost 0, with 10 bases in between. The germline V gene has CDR1 SGHAT and CDR2 FQDESV (reference sequence). The CDR3 is 15 amino acids. For the CDR3, the DNA is TGTGCCAGCAGCTTAGTCCAGAGCGACTCCTACGAGCAGTACTTC. Its translation: CASSLVQSDSYEQYF.

V gene TRBV19 combines with J gene TRBJ2-7; TRBD2 agrees at 12 bases. The V gene end was trimmed by 6 bases and the J gene end by 0 bases; junction bases not matched to a gene: 12. The CDR3 spans 18 residues. CDR1 is LNHDA and CDR2 is SQIVND in the germline V gene (reference sequence). CDR3 nucleotide sequence: TGTGCCAGTAGCCCGGGACTAGCGGGCGTCTACTTCTCCTACGAGCAGTACTTC. It translates to CASSPGLAGVYFSYEQYF.

V gene TRBV19 combines with J gene TRBJ1-5; 8 nucleotides match TRBD1. This CDR3 region has 16 residues. From germline, CDR1 is LNHDA and CDR2 SQIVND (reference sequence). V was pared by 3 bases and J by 7 bases, with 11 bases of the junction left unmatched. Here the CDR3 DNA reads TGTGCCAGTAGTATGCAACAGGGGGGACGGGGGCAGCCCCAGCATTTT. Its protein product is CASSMQQGGRGQPQHF.